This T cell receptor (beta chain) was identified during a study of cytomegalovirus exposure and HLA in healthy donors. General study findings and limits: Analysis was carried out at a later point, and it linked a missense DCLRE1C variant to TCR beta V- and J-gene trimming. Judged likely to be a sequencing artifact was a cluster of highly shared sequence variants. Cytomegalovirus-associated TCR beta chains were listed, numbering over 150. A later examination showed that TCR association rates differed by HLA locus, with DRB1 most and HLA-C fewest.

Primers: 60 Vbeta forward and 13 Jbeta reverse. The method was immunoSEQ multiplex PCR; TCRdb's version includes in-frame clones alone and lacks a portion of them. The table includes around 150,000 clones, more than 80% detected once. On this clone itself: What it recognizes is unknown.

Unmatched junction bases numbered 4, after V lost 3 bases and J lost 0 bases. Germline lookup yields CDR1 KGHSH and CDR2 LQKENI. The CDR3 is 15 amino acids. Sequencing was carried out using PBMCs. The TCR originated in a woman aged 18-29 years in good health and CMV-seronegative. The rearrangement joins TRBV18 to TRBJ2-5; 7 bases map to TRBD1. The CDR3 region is CASSPMTGYQETQYF. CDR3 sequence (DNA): TGTGCCAGCTCACCGATGACAGGGTACCAAGAGACCCAGTACTTC.